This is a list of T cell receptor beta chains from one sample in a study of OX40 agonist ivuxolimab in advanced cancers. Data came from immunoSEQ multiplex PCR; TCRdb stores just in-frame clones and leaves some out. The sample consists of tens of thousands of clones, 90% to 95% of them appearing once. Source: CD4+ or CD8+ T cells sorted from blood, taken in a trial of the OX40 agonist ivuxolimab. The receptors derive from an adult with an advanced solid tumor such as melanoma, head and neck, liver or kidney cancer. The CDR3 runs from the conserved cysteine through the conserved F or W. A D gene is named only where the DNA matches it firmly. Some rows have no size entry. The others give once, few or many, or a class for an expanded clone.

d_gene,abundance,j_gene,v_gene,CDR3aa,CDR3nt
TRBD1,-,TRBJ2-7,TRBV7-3,CASSPRQGAKEQYF,TGTGCCAGCAGCCCGCGACAGGGGGCGAAAGAGCAGTACTTC
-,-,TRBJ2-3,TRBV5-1,CASSPGSADTQYF,TGCGCCAGCAGCCCTGGGTCAGCAGATACGCAGTATTTT
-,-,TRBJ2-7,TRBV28,CASSPSSDVSNYEQYF,TGTGCCAGCAGCCCATCCTCTGACGTGTCAAACTACGAGCAGTACTTC
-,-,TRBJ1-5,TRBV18,CASSLADSNQPQHF,TGTGCCAGCTCACTAGCTGATAGCAATCAGCCCCAGCATTTT
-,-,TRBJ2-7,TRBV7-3,CASSLTGGDYEQYF,TGTGCCAGCAGCTTAACAGGGGGGGACTACGAGCAGTACTTC
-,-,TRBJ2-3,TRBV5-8,CASSSTRSTDTQYF,TGTGCCAGCAGCTCCACACGTAGCACAGATACGCAGTATTTT
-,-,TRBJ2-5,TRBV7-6,CASSLGGSRETQYF,TGTGCCAGCAGCTTAGGCGGTTCACGGGAGACCCAGTACTTC
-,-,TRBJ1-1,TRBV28,CASRSPGRGANTEAFF,TGTGCCAGCAGATCTCCCGGCCGTGGGGCGAACACTGAAGCTTTCTTT
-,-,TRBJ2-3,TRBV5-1,CASSLGLVGTDTQYF,TGCGCCAGCAGCTTAGGGCTAGTAGGCACAGATACGCAGTATTTT
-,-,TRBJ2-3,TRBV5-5,CASSLEARDAGTDTQYF,TGTGCCAGCAGCTTGGAGGCGCGGGACGCCGGGACGGATACGCAGTATTTT
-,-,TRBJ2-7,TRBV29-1,CSVEDGQSSYEQYF,TGCAGCGTTGAAGACGGACAGAGCTCCTACGAGCAGTACTTC
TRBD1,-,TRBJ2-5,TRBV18,CASSPPGQANQETQYF,TGTGCCAGCTCACCTCCGGGACAGGCGAACCAAGAGACCCAGTACTTC
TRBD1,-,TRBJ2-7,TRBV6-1,CASRPGQDYEQYF,TGTGCCAGCAGACCAGGACAGGACTACGAGCAGTACTTC
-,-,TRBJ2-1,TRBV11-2,CASSLGYDNEQFF,TGTGCCAGCAGCTTAGGGTATGACAATGAGCAGTTCTTC
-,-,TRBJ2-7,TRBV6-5,CASSSPNYEQYF,TGTGCCAGCAGTTCCCCTAACTACGAGCAGTACTTC
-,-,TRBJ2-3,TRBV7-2,CASSDDFGTDTQYF,TGTGCCAGCAGCGACGACTTTGGCACAGATACGCAGTATTTT
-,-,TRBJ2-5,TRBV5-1,CASSLDPSGPGFIETQYF,TGCGCCAGCAGCTTGGACCCCTCGGGCCCAGGGTTTATAGAGACCCAGTACTTC
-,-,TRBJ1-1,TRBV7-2,CASSLYSETTTEAFF,TGTGCCAGCAGCTTATATTCTGAAACTACCACTGAAGCTTTCTTT
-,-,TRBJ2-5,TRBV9,CASSPSGNQETQYF,TGTGCCAGCAGCCCCTCCGGGAACCAAGAGACCCAGTACTTC
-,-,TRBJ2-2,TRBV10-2,CASSRVANTGELFF,TGCGCCAGCAGTAGGGTGGCGAACACCGGGGAGCTGTTTTTT
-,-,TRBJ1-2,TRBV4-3,CASSQAPGQRNVYGYTF,TGCGCCAGCAGCCAAGCTCCTGGACAGCGCAACGTCTATGGCTACACCTTC
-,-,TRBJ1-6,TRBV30,CAWSGVTDNSPLHF,TGTGCCTGGAGTGGTGTGACAGATAATTCACCCCTCCACTTT
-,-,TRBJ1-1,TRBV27,CASSPPPGANTEAFF,TGTGCCAGCAGTCCCCCCCCCGGGGCGAACACTGAAGCTTTCTTT
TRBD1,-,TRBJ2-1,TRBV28,CASHTGGSYNEQFF,TGTGCCAGTCATACAGGGGGCTCCTACAATGAGCAGTTCTTC
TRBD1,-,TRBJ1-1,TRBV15,CATSTGTGTRLEAFF,TGTGCCACCAGCACGGGGACAGGGACCCGACTCGAGGCTTTCTTT
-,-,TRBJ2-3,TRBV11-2,CASSLDSRARTDTQYF,TGTGCCAGCAGCTTAGATAGTCGGGCCAGGACAGATACGCAGTATTTT
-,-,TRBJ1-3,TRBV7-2,CASSFAGLNSGNTIYF,TGTGCCAGCAGCTTCGCGGGACTCAACTCTGGAAACACCATATATTTT
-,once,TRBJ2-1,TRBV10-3,CATAESYNEQFF,TGTGCCACCGCGGAGTCCTACAATGAGCAGTTCTTC
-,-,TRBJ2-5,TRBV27,CASSFVGVAKQETQYF,TGTGCCAGCAGTTTTGTCGGGGTGGCCAAACAAGAGACCCAGTACTTC
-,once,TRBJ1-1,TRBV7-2,CASSPLNTEAFF,TGTGCCAGCAGCCCATTGAACACTGAAGCTTTCTTT
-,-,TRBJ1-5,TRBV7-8,CASSPLRTGGINQPQHF,TGTGCCAGCAGCCCATTACGCACTGGGGGGATCAATCAGCCCCAGCATTTT
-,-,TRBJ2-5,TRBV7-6,CASSLLVSDAETQYF,TGTGCCAGCAGCTTATTAGTATCCGATGCGGAGACCCAGTACTTC
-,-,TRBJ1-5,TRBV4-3,CASSQKRGSQPQHF,TGCGCCAGCAGCCAAAAGCGGGGGAGTCAGCCCCAGCATTTT
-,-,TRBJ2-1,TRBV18,CASSPPTGGGSYNEQFF,TGTGCCAGCTCACCGCCGACGGGCGGAGGCTCCTACAATGAGCAGTTCTTC
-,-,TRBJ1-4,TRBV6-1,CASSPGREKLFF,TGTGCCAGCAGCCCAGGGCGGGAAAAACTGTTTTTT
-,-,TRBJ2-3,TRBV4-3,CASSQLPQTVSTDTQYF,TGCGCCAGCAGCCAATTACCCCAGACGGTTAGCACAGATACGCAGTATTTT
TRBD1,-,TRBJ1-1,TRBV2,CASRDRGGLEAFF,TGTGCCAGCAGGGACAGGGGCGGGCTTGAAGCTTTCTTT
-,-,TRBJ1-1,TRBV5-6,CASSSIGGNTEAFF,TGTGCCAGCAGCTCGATAGGGGGGAACACTGAAGCTTTCTTT
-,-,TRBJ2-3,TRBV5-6,CASSFPGQADTQYF,TGTGCCAGCAGCTTTCCGGGGCAGGCAGATACGCAGTATTTT
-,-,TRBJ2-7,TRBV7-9,CASSGEGPYEQYF,TGTGCCAGCAGTGGTGAGGGGCCCTACGAGCAGTACTTC
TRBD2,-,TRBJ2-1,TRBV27,CASNSREGKSYNEQFF,TGTGCCAGCAATAGTCGGGAGGGCAAGTCCTACAATGAGCAGTTCTTC
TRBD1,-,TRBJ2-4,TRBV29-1,CSGDRGWPKNIQYF,TGCAGCGGGGACAGGGGGTGGCCCAAAAACATTCAGTACTTC
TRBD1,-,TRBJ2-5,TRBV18,CASSPPTGTGDGETQYF,TGTGCCAGCTCACCACCAACCGGGACAGGGGACGGAGAGACCCAGTACTTC
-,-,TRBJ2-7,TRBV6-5,CASSYSMLEQYF,TGTGCCAGCAGTTACTCGATGTTGGAGCAGTACTTC
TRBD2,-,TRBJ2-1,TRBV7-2,CASSPPGTSGRYNEQFF,TGTGCCAGCAGCCCCCCCGGGACTAGCGGGAGATATAATGAGCAGTTCTTC
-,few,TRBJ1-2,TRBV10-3,CAINTDNYGYTF,TGTGCCATCAATACAGATAACTATGGCTACACCTTC
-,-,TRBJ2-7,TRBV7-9,CASSLDYAEQYF,TGTGCCAGCAGCCTTGACTATGCCGAGCAGTACTTC
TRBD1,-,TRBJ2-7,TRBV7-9,CASRPGQAYEQYF,TGTGCCAGCAGACCGGGACAGGCCTACGAGCAGTACTTC
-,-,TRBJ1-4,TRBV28,CASSLPGATNEKLFF,TGTGCCAGCAGTTTACCTGGCGCAACTAATGAAAAACTGTTTTTT
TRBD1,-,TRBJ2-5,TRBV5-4,CASSLQGEETQYF,TGTGCCAGCAGCTTGCAGGGGGAGGAGACCCAGTACTTC